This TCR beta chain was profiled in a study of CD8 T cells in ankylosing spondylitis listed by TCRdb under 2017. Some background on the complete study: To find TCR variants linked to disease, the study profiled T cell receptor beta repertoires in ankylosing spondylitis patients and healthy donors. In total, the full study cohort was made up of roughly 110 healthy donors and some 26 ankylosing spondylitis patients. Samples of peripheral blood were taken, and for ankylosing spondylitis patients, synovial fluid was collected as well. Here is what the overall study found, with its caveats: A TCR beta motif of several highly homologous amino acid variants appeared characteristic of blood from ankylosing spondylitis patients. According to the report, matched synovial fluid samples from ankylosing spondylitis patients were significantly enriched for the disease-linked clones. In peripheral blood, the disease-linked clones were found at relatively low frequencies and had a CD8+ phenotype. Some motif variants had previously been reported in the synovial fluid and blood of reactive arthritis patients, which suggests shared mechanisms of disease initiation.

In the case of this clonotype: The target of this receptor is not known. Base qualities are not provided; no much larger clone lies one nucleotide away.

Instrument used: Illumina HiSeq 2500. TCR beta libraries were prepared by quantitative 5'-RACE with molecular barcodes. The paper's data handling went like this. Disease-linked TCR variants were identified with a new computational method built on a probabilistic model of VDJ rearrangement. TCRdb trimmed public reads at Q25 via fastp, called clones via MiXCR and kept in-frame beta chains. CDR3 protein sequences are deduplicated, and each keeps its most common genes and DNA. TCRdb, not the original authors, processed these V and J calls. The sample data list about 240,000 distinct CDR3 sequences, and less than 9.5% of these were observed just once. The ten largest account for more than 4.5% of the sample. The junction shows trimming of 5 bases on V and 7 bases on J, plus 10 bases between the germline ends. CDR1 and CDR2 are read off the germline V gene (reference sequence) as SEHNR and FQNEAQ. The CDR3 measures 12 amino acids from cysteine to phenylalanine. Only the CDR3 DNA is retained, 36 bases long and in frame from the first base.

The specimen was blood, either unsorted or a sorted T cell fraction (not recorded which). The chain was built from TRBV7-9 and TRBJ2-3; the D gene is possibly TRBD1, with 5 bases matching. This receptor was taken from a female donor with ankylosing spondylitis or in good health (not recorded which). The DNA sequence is TGTGCCAGCAGCCCACCAGGGAATACGCAGTATTTT. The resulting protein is CASSPPGNTQYF.